What follows are 23 T cell receptor beta chains derived from one specimen sequenced in a study of monozygotic twins with cystic fibrosis. Sequencing was performed with immunoSEQ multiplex PCR; in TCRdb, only in-frame clones are kept and a portion is missing. The sample has tens of thousands of clones; roughly 90% are singletons. Source material: blood. The receptors derive from a girl aged 2-9 years with cystic fibrosis.

This clone was counted once. The chain is built from TRBV6-6 and TRBJ1-6; no clear D gene. From germline, CDR1 is MNHNY and CDR2 SVGAGI (reference sequence). The ends were cut back, 7 bases at V and 0 bases at J, with 10 bases in the middle. CDR3 size: 15 residues. DNA of the CDR3: TGTGCCAGCACCTACCGGGACTCCTATAATTCACCCCTCCACTTT. It translates to CASTYRDSYNSPLHF.

The chain is built from TRBV19 and TRBJ1-1, with D uncertain. CDR3 size: 14 residues. The germline gives CDR1 LNHDA, CDR2 SQIVND (reference sequence). The V gene lost 4 bases and the J gene lost 6 bases, with 15 bases spanning the gap. The CDR3 DNA reads TGTGCCAGTAGTACCTCACGTCTAACCTCTGAAGCTTTCTTT. Its protein is CASSTSRLTSEAFF.

CDR3 residues: CATSSDRISYEQYF. DNA of the CDR3: TGTGCCACCAGCAGTGACAGGATTTCCTACGAGCAGTACTTC. The gene calls are TRBV15 and TRBJ2-7; D is perhaps TRBD1 (6 bases). V was trimmed by 3 bases and J by 1 base, leaving 10 bases between them. Germline-derived CDR1 and CDR2 are LNHNV and YYDKDF (reference sequence). The CDR3 length is 14 residues. The whole variable domain, remainder taken from reference TRBV15 and TRBJ2-7, is DAMVIQNPRYQVTQFGKPVTLSCSQTLNHNVMYWYQQKSSQAPKLLFHYYDKDFNNEADTPDNFQSRRPNTSFCFLDIRSPGLGDTAMYLCATSSDRISYEQYFGPGTRLTVT.

In this sample, this clone turned up once. The chain carries TRBV2 and TRBJ2-2, with D possibly matching TRBD2 (6 bases). V lost 7 bases, J lost 4 bases, and 13 bases lay in between. The CDR3 is made up of 14 amino acids. CDR1 SNHLY and CDR2 FYNNEI come from the germline V gene. The CDR3 DNA reads TGTGCCAGCATCGTTGGAGGGGTCACCGGGGAGCTGTTTTTT. This sequence encodes CASIVGGVTGELFF.

The V call is TRBV5-1, the J call TRBJ1-1; no firm D call. The CDR3 runs to 14 residues. From germline, CDR1 is SGHRS and CDR2 YFSETQ. V lost 2 bases and J 0 bases, leaving 8 bases between the germline ends. This CDR3 is CASSFLTMNTEAFF. CDR3 DNA sequence: TGCGCCAGCAGCTTCCTGACTATGAACACTGAAGCTTTCTTT.

CDR3 DNA: TGTGCCAGCAGTAGGGGGCTCTCCTACAATGAGCAGTTCTTC. Translating gives CASSRGLSYNEQFF. This rearrangement joins TRBV27 to TRBJ2-1; 7 nucleotides line up with TRBD1. The CDR3 totals 14 residues. The V gene's germline CDR1 is MNHEY and CDR2 SMNVEV (reference sequence). V shed 5 bases, J shed 0 bases, and the junction held 1 base outside the gene matches.

V is TRBV6-1 and J is TRBJ1-1; D is uncertain. V lost 4 bases, J lost 1 base, and 10 bases lay in between. The CDR3 length is 14 residues. Per germline, CDR1 MNHNS and CDR2 SASEGT. The CDR3 DNA reads TGTGCCAGCAGTGTTGCCCCGAGGAACACTGAAGCTTTCTTT. Encoded protein: CASSVAPRNTEAFF.

The chain links TRBV2 to TRBJ1-2; 7 bases line up with TRBD1. The CDR3 runs 13 residues. V was pared by 6 bases and J by 2 bases, with 3 bases of the junction left unmatched. Germline lookup yields CDR1 SNHLY and CDR2 FYNNEI. Here the CDR3 DNA reads TGTGCCAGCAGCGTGGGACAGAACTATGGCTACACCTTC. Translation gives CASSVGQNYGYTF.

The V and J genes are TRBV9 and TRBJ1-1; tentatively, D is TRBD1 (6 bases). The germline V and J ends were trimmed by 3 bases and 5 bases, with 14 bases remaining between them. Germline V gene sequence: CDR1 SGDLS, CDR2 YYNGEE. The CDR3 contains 14 residues. CDR3 in DNA: TGTGCCAGCAGCGCCCCAATAAGGGGGACTGAAGCTTTCTTT. Residues: CASSAPIRGTEAFF.

V usage is TRBV6-5 and J usage is TRBJ2-1; D may be TRBD1 (6 bases). The CDR3 sequence is 13 residues long. CDR1 and CDR2 (germline): MNHEY, SVGAGI. Trimming cost V 6 bases and J 13 bases, with 19 bases left between them. CDR3 region: CASSPFLGATQFF. The DNA of the CDR3 is TGTGCCAGCAGCCCATTCCTGGGGGCCACACAGTTCTTC.

The chain carries TRBV15 and TRBJ2-3, with D perhaps matching TRBD2 (5 bases). This CDR3 comprises 18 residues. CDR1 LNHNV and CDR2 YYDKDF come from the germline V gene (reference sequence). The ends were cut back, 3 bases at V and 0 bases at J, with 19 bases in the middle. This CDR3 is CATSSSYWGAPSTDTQYF. CDR3 DNA: TGTGCCACCAGCAGCTCGTACTGGGGAGCGCCTAGCACAGATACGCAGTATTTT.

J is TRBJ2-7 and V is TRBV28; D possibly corresponds to TRBD2 (7 bases). Germline V CDR1 and CDR2: MDHEN, SYDVKM. Trimming pared 4 bases from V and 5 bases from J, leaving 18 bases between. This CDR3 comprises 15 residues. CDR3 nucleotides: TGTGCCAGCAGTTCCGAGGGGGGGACCATCGACGAGCAGTACTTC. Protein: CASSSEGGTIDEQYF.

The V gene is TRBV27, the J gene TRBJ1-6, with 8 nucleotides matching TRBD1. Trimming took 1 base from V and 8 from J; bases not matched to a gene: 10. Looked up from germline, CDR1 is MNHEY and CDR2 is SMNVEV (reference sequence). CDR3 length: 17 residues. CDR3 protein: CASSLYSPDRGDSPLHF. The CDR3 DNA reads TGTGCCAGCAGTTTATATTCCCCAGACAGGGGAGATTCACCCCTCCACTTT.

CDR3: CASSSGTSGGAREQYF. The CDR3 DNA is TGTGCCAGCAGTTCCGGGACTAGCGGGGGGGCCAGGGAGCAGTACTTC. The J gene is TRBJ2-7, the V gene TRBV6-6, with TRBD2 matching 16 bases. V was clipped by 4 bases and J by 7 bases; unmatched bases: 7. The germline V gene has CDR1 MNHNY and CDR2 SVGAGI (reference sequence). The CDR3 sequence is 16 residues long.

CDR3 sequence: CASSQVVGNTGELFF. CDR3 bases: TGCGCCAGCAGCCAAGTTGTAGGGAACACCGGGGAGCTGTTTTTT. The chain joins TRBV4-3 to TRBJ2-2; D unclear. The CDR3 spans 15 residues. The V end lost 1 base, the J end lost 1 base, and 7 bases lay between the germline ends. Germline assignment: CDR1 LGHNA and CDR2 YSLEER.

The chain employs TRBV23-1 and TRBJ1-2; 7 nucleotides line up with TRBD1. TRBV23-1 is flagged as an ORF with uncertain function. The CDR3 extends over 12 amino acids. Trimming removed 2 bases from V and 9 bases from J; junction bases left unmatched: 3. The CDR3 reads CASSQGQACYTF. The CDR3 DNA is TGCGCCAGCAGTCAAGGACAGGCGTGCTACACCTTC.

The chain carries TRBV9 and TRBJ2-2; D possibly uses TRBD1 or TRBD2 (6 bases each). CDR1 SGDLS and CDR2 YYNGEE come from the germline V gene. This CDR3 has 17 residues. Deletions cut 0 bases from V and 2 bases from J, with 14 bases between. The CDR3 here is CASSVATAGGNTGELFF. The CDR3 nucleotides are TGTGCCAGCAGCGTAGCTACAGCCGGGGGCAACACCGGGGAGCTGTTTTTT.

V usage is TRBV10-3 and J usage is TRBJ1-1; 7 nucleotides match TRBD1. From germline, CDR1 is ENHRY and CDR2 SYGVKD. The V and J ends lost 4 bases and 1 base, in that order; junction bases with no gene match: 6. The length of the CDR3 is 15 residues. The CDR3 region is CAISGVQGRNTEAFF. For the CDR3, the DNA is TGTGCCATCAGTGGAGTACAGGGGAGGAACACTGAAGCTTTCTTT.

Here the CDR3 DNA reads TGTGCCAGCAGCGTAGGTTCCGGGATACCTAGCACAGATACGCAGTATTTT. Amino acid sequence: CASSVGSGIPSTDTQYF. This chain joins TRBV9 and TRBJ2-3, with D possibly matching TRBD2 (5 bases). Trimming took off 0 bases at V and 0 bases at J, with 14 bases between the two ends. CDR1 and CDR2 (germline): SGDLS, YYNGEE. The CDR3 is 17 amino acids.

This clone was found once. V and J are TRBV6-5 and TRBJ2-7; D not resolved. CDR1 and CDR2 from the germline V gene are MNHEY and SVGAGI. V was clipped by 6 bases and J by 3 bases, with 9 bases between them. This CDR3 has 12 residues. The CDR3 DNA reads as TGTGCCAGCAGAGCAGACAACTACGAGCAGTACTTC. This translates into CASRADNYEQYF.

This sequence joins TRBV6-1 and TRBJ2-7; D gene uncertain. V lost 8 bases and J lost 2, with 16 bases in between. The CDR3 runs to 14 residues. Germline V lookup: CDR1 MNHNS, CDR2 SASEGT. The DNA of the CDR3 is TGTGCCAGCTTGGACGATAGAGTCCCCTACGAGCAGTACTTC. Its translation is CASLDDRVPYEQYF.

The V gene is TRBV30, the J gene TRBJ2-5, with D tentatively TRBD2 (5 bases). V dropped 0 bases and J dropped 0 bases, with 8 bases sitting between them. From germline, CDR1 is GTSNPN and CDR2 SVGIG (reference sequence). The CDR3 is 14 amino acids. The CDR3, as DNA: TGTGCCTGGAGTGTAACCGGGAACCAAGAGACCCAGTACTTC. Protein: CAWSVTGNQETQYF.

This chain connects TRBV4-3 to TRBJ2-7; TRBD1 agrees at 12 bases. The V gene's germline CDR1 is LGHNA and CDR2 YSLEER. The length of the CDR3 is 15 residues. V trimming: 0 bases; J trimming: 6 bases; junction bases outside the gene matches: 3. The CDR3 loop is CASSQDPGQGAEQYF. The CDR3 DNA reads as TGCGCCAGCAGCCAAGATCCGGGACAGGGGGCCGAGCAGTACTTC.